This T cell receptor beta chain is drawn from a study of regulatory T cells in long-lasting Graves disease. Unmatched junction bases numbered 5, after V lost 4 bases and J lost 2 bases. The CDR3 runs to 14 residues. CDR1 and CDR2 from the germline V gene are DFQATT and SNEGSKA (reference sequence). Combining iRepertoire HTBI primers with Arm-PCR of CDR3 regions, the authors built TCR beta libraries. A single record per CDR3 protein comes from TCRdb applying MiXCR to the multiplex PCR reads. The profile covers roughly 500,000 distinct CDR3 sequences, with 13% appearing a single time and more than 8.5% taken by the ten largest. Time point reported: newly diagnosed GD, antithyroid drugs for less than 3 months. There was RNA extracted from PBMCs, and the TCR library was made from it. A further study also used this sample, focusing on T cells in Graves' hyperthyroidism and ophthalmopathy. This second report adds: The authors deemed Graves' hyperthyroidism stable absent ophthalmopathy progression within 18 months.

Here the sequenced sample was peripheral blood mononuclear cells (PBMCs), taken at new diagnosis, from a patient treated with antithyroid drugs. The clonotype comes from a man aged 30-40 years with Graves disease. The V and J genes are TRBV20-1 and TRBJ2-5, with 9 bases matching TRBD1. The CDR3: CSATPDRGQETQYF. The CDR3 DNA reads TGCAGTGCTACCCCGGACAGGGGACAAGAGACCCAGTACTTC.